This is a list of T cell receptor beta chains from one sample in a study of T cells in tumors after PD-1 blockade. Sequenced by immunoSEQ multiplex PCR; TCRdb stores in-frame clones only, minus some. The sample yields some 66,000 clones, roughly 70% seen once. The specimen comprised PBMCs, sampled after anti-PD-1 treatment. These receptors all stem from a human donor with basal cell carcinoma. Each CDR3 is given without its conserved first and last residue. A clone size is listed for some rows: how often the clone was seen (once, few, many), or a class if it is expanded.

v_call: TRBV5-1; j_call: TRBJ1-4; clone_size: NA; cdr3_aa: ASSIRVDEKLF
v_call: TRBV2; j_call: TRBJ2-3; clone_size: NA; cdr3_aa: ASRYGGLPRTDTQY
v_call: TRBV5-1; j_call: TRBJ1-6; clone_size: NA; cdr3_aa: ASSSTYRGYNSPLH
v_call: TRBV4-1; j_call: TRBJ2-1; clone_size: NA; cdr3_aa: ASSQKVSGPSYNEQF
v_call: TRBV19; j_call: TRBJ2-1; clone_size: NA; cdr3_aa: ASSPWTSGGGEQF
v_call: TRBV5-1; j_call: TRBJ2-3; clone_size: NA; cdr3_aa: ASSLPGDRTDTQY
v_call: TRBV5-6; j_call: TRBJ1-2; clone_size: once; cdr3_aa: ASSLEVDGDYGYT
v_call: TRBV6-4; j_call: TRBJ2-2; clone_size: NA; cdr3_aa: ASSDGDTGELF
v_call: TRBV9; j_call: TRBJ2-7; clone_size: NA; cdr3_aa: ASSSGQGFGSYEQY
v_call: TRBV4-1; j_call: TRBJ1-1; clone_size: NA; cdr3_aa: ASSQVRATEAF
v_call: TRBV15; j_call: TRBJ2-1; clone_size: NA; cdr3_aa: ATSVKYDEQF
v_call: TRBV28; j_call: TRBJ1-5; clone_size: NA; cdr3_aa: ASSPRRINQPQH
v_call: TRBV6-5; j_call: TRBJ2-1; clone_size: NA; cdr3_aa: ASSLQGHNEQF
v_call: TRBV5-1; j_call: TRBJ1-5; clone_size: few; cdr3_aa: ASSLSTGGWQPQH
v_call: TRBV7-6; j_call: TRBJ2-5; clone_size: NA; cdr3_aa: ASSLSGQRETQY
v_call: TRBV29-1; j_call: TRBJ2-3; clone_size: NA; cdr3_aa: SVGTSGGVDTQY
v_call: TRBV19; j_call: TRBJ2-2; clone_size: once; cdr3_aa: ASSIQAGGTLF
v_call: TRBV2; j_call: TRBJ2-5; clone_size: NA; cdr3_aa: ASMNRVGETQY
v_call: TRBV5-6; j_call: TRBJ2-1; clone_size: NA; cdr3_aa: ASSLTGSNLYNEQF
v_call: TRBV24-1; j_call: TRBJ2-1; clone_size: NA; cdr3_aa: ATSPGERNEQF
v_call: TRBV3-1/TRBV3-2; j_call: TRBJ1-3; clone_size: few; cdr3_aa: ASTYRGASLGGNTIY
v_call: TRBV5-4; j_call: TRBJ1-3; clone_size: NA; cdr3_aa: ASSPGQGARGNTIY
v_call: TRBV14; j_call: TRBJ2-1; clone_size: NA; cdr3_aa: ASSQGTVILYNEQF
v_call: TRBV6-4; j_call: TRBJ1-6; clone_size: NA; cdr3_aa: ASSVRVGVPNSPLH
v_call: TRBV6-4; j_call: TRBJ2-7; clone_size: NA; cdr3_aa: ASSETASSYEQY
v_call: TRBV10-1; j_call: TRBJ2-7; clone_size: NA; cdr3_aa: ASSRGNLSYEQY
v_call: TRBV5-5; j_call: TRBJ1-1; clone_size: NA; cdr3_aa: ASSLEGMNAEAF
v_call: TRBV5-4; j_call: TRBJ2-7; clone_size: NA; cdr3_aa: ASSFPGLAAYEQY
v_call: TRBV11-3; j_call: TRBJ2-4; clone_size: NA; cdr3_aa: ASSFPLAGGAKNIQY
v_call: TRBV5-1; j_call: TRBJ1-1; clone_size: NA; cdr3_aa: ASSPGQGVNTEAF
v_call: TRBV27; j_call: TRBJ2-5; clone_size: NA; cdr3_aa: ASSLGSGGAGETQY
v_call: TRBV9; j_call: TRBJ1-3; clone_size: NA; cdr3_aa: ASSPPASGNTIY
v_call: TRBV3-1/TRBV3-2; j_call: TRBJ1-3; clone_size: NA; cdr3_aa: ASRPTVTGVSGNTIY
v_call: TRBV6-5; j_call: TRBJ1-6; clone_size: NA; cdr3_aa: ASSYSRDRPRTLH
v_call: TRBV28; j_call: TRBJ1-5; clone_size: NA; cdr3_aa: ASTRQAYSNQPQH
v_call: TRBV6-4; j_call: TRBJ1-1; clone_size: NA; cdr3_aa: ASRGQGVNTEAF
v_call: TRBV18; j_call: TRBJ2-7; clone_size: NA; cdr3_aa: ASSPGQGIHEQY